These T cell receptor beta chains were read from a single sample in a study of shared clonotypes between healthy human individuals. Sequenced by immunoSEQ multiplex PCR; TCRdb stores in-frame clones only, minus some. Of around 700,000 clones in the sample, around 74% were seen once. What was sequenced was memory CD4+ T cells sorted from blood. These receptor sequences come from a woman aged 25 to 39 in good health. Each CDR3 is given with its conserved first and last residue. D genes are given only for firm matches. Some rows have no size entry. The others give once, few or many, or a class for an expanded clone.

D,size,J,V,CDR3,DNA
.,.,TRBJ2-7,TRBV19,CASSIDSPTYEQYF,TGTGCCAGTAGTATAGATTCCCCTACGTACGAGCAGTACTTC
TRBD1,.,TRBJ2-5,TRBV27,CASTPQGVGSRTQYF,TGTGCCAGCACACCACAGGGGGTCGGCTCCCGGACCCAGTACTTC
.,.,TRBJ2-5,TRBV2,CASSEIGEETQYF,TGTGCCAGCAGTGAAATTGGGGAGGAGACCCAGTACTTC
.,.,TRBJ1-2,TRBV7-6,CASSLNEASYGYTF,TGTGCCAGCAGCTTAAATGAGGCGAGCTATGGCTACACCTTC
TRBD1,.,TRBJ2-3,TRBV7-8,CASIPRDRGQDTQYF,TGTGCCAGCATCCCAAGGGACAGGGGTCAAGATACGCAGTATTTT
.,.,TRBJ2-1,TRBV9,CASRWVGVSSYNEQFF,TGTGCCAGCAGGTGGGTTGGGGTAAGCTCCTACAATGAGCAGTTCTTC
TRBD2,.,TRBJ2-1,TRBV5-4,CASSFGGVIYNEQFF,TGTGCCAGCAGCTTTGGGGGGGTTATCTACAATGAGCAGTTCTTC
TRBD2,.,TRBJ2-3,TRBV10-2,CAGGLAGADTQYF,TGCGCCGGGGGACTAGCGGGAGCAGATACGCAGTATTTT
.,many,TRBJ1-3,TRBV10-3,CATADLVNSGNTIYF,TGTGCCACCGCTGACTTAGTAAACTCTGGAAACACCATATATTTT
TRBD1,.,TRBJ2-7,TRBV4-2,CASSLNPGQGAGEQYF,TGTGCCAGCAGCTTAAATCCGGGACAGGGGGCGGGGGAGCAGTACTTC
TRBD2,once,TRBJ2-2,TRBV5-1,CASSNSGTSVFAGELFF,TGCGCCAGCAGCAACTCCGGGACTAGCGTCTTCGCCGGGGAGCTGTTTTTT
.,.,TRBJ2-2,TRBV6-5,CASEYDRGTGELFF,TGTGCCAGCGAATATGACCGGGGCACCGGGGAGCTGTTTTTT
.,.,TRBJ1-1,TRBV5-1,CASSLDRPRTEAFF,TGCGCCAGCAGCTTGGACAGGCCCCGGACTGAAGCTTTCTTT
.,.,TRBJ1-5,TRBV6-1,CASSELPGASNQPQHF,TGTGCCAGCAGTGAACTCCCAGGGGCAAGCAATCAGCCCCAGCATTTT
TRBD2,.,TRBJ2-5,TRBV4-1,CASSQEGLAGEEETQYF,TGCGCCAGCAGCCAAGAGGGACTAGCGGGAGAGGAAGAGACCCAGTACTTC
.,.,TRBJ2-7,TRBV5-1,CASSLEYEQYF,TGCGCCAGCAGCTTGGAATACGAGCAGTACTTC
.,.,TRBJ2-6,TRBV27,CASTISVRSNVLTF,TGTGCCAGCACCATCAGTGTCAGGTCCAACGTCCTGACTTTC
.,.,TRBJ1-3,TRBV7-2,CASSPSGTSGNTIYF,TGTGCCAGCAGCCCCTCAGGGACCTCTGGAAACACCATATATTTT
.,.,TRBJ1-5,TRBV5-4,CASSLDGRGSHQPQHF,TGTGCCAGCAGCTTGGATGGAAGGGGATCTCACCAGCCCCAGCATTTT
.,.,TRBJ1-2,TRBV30,CAYQVGTAYGYTF,TGTGCCTACCAGGTTGGGACGGCGTATGGCTACACCTTC
.,.,TRBJ1-5,TRBV30,CAWSLSGNQPQHF,TGTGCCTGGAGTCTTAGCGGCAATCAGCCCCAGCATTTT
TRBD2,many,TRBJ2-3,TRBV6-1,CASTFGLAGTDTQYF,TGTGCCAGCACCTTCGGACTAGCGGGAACAGATACGCAGTATTTT
TRBD2,once,TRBJ2-1,TRBV4-1,CASSPTSGTVNEQFF,TGCGCCAGCAGCCCGACTAGCGGGACAGTCAATGAGCAGTTCTTC
.,.,TRBJ2-3,TRBV27,CASSLAPGLLHATQYF,TGTGCCAGCAGTTTGGCCCCGGGACTCCTACATGCTACGCAGTATTTT